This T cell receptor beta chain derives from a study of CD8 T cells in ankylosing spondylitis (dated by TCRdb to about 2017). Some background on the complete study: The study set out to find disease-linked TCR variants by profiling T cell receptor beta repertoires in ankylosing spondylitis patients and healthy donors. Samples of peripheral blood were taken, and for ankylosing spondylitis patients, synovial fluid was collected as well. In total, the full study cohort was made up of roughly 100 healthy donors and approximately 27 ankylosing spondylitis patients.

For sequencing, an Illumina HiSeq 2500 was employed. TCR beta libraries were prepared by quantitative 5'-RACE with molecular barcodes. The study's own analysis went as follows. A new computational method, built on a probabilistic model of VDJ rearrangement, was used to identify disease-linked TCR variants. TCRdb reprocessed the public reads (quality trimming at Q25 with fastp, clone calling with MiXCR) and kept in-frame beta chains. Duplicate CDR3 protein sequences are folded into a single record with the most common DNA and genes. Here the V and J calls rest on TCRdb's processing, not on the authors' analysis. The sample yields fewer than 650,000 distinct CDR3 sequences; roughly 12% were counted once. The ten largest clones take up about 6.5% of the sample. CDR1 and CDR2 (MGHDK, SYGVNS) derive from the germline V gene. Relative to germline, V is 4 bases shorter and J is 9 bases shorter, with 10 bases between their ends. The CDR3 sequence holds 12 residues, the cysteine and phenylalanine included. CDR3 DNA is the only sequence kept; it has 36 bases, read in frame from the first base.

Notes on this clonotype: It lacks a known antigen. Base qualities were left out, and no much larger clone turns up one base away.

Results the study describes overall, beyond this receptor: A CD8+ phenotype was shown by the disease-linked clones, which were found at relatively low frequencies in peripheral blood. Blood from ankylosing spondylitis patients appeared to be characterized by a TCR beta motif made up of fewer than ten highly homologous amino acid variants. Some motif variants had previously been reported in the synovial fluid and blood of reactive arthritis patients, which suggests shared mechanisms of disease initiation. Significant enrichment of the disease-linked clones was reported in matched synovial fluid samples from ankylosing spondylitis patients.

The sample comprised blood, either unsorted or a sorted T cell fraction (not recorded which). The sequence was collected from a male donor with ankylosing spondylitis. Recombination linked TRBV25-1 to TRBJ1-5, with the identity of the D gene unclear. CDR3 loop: CASSGVGGPQHF. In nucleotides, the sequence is TGTGCCAGCAGTGGGGTCGGTGGGCCCCAGCATTTT.